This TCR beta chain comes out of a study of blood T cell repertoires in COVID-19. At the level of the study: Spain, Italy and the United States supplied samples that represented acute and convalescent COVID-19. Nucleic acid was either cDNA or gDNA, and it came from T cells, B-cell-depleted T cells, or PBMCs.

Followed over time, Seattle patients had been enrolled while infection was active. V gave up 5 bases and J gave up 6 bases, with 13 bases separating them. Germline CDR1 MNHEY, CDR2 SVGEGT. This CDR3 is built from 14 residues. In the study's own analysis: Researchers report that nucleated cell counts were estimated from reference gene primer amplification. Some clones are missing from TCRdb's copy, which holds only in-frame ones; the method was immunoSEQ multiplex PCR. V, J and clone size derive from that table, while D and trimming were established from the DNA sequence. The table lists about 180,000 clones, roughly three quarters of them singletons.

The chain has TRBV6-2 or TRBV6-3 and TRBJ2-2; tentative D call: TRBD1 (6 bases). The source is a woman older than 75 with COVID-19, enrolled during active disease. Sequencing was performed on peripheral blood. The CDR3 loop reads CASSDAQGAGELFF. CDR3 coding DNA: TGTGCCAGCAGTGACGCACAGGGAGCCGGGGAGCTGTTTTTT.